The source of this T cell receptor beta chain is a study of blood T cell repertoires in COVID-19. Study in general: Material from acute and convalescent COVID-19 was sourced from the United States, Italy and Spain. PBMCs, B-cell-depleted T cells, or T cells provided the cDNA or gDNA that made up the material.

Source study methods: Estimated nucleated cell counts came from reference gene primer amplification. Sequenced by immunoSEQ multiplex PCR; TCRdb stores in-frame clones only, minus some. V, J and clone size are those of that table, while D and trimming were read from the DNA. The profile shows 200,000 to 300,000 clones, around 81% of them singletons. Sequencing was done on a sample of peripheral blood. The sequence came from a woman aged 60-75 years with active or convalescent COVID-19.

CDR3 in DNA: TGTGCCAGTAGCAAACAGGGGGACTTTGAAAAACTGTTTTTT. Encoded protein: CASSKQGDFEKLFF. The genes are TRBV19 and TRBJ1-4, with 8 positions matching TRBD1. Per germline, CDR1 LNHDA and CDR2 SQIVND (reference sequence). J gave up 7 bases and V 6 bases, and 7 bases lay outside the gene matches. This CDR3 comprises 14 residues.